What follows is one T cell receptor beta chain and its context. The sample is drawn from a study of blood T cell repertoires in COVID-19. This CDR3 is built from 12 residues. The germline V and J ends were trimmed by 1 base and 5 bases, with 6 bases remaining between them. From germline, CDR1 is LGHNA and CDR2 YNFKEQ. Sequencing used immunoSEQ multiplex PCR; TCRdb keeps in-frame clones, though not all of them. The sample lists a few hundred thousand clones, about four fifths occurring once. All enrollees were roughly 18 to 90 years old and from approximately 25 US areas. The rearrangement links TRBV4-2 to TRBJ2-7, with D perhaps TRBD1 (5 bases). The sequence came from a man in his forties or fifties who had recovered from COVID-19. Sequenced material: PBMCs or T cells enriched from blood (not recorded which). The CDR3 region is CASSQGRDEQYF. DNA of the CDR3: TGTGCCAGCAGCCAAGGCAGGGACGAGCAGTACTTC.